A selection of T cell receptor beta chains follows, all from one sample in a study of shared clonotypes between healthy human individuals. The table came from immunoSEQ multiplex PCR; TCRdb's copy has only in-frame clones and leaves some out. The sample contains approximately 1.5 million clones, roughly 98.5% of which appear only once. The sequenced material came from naive CD4+ T cells sorted from blood. These receptors all come from a man aged 25-45 years in good health. The CDR3 runs from the conserved cysteine through the conserved F or W. Each record gives: V gene, J gene, clone size, D gene, CDR3 DNA, CDR3 protein. A D gene is named only where the DNA matches it firmly. Some rows have no size entry. The others give once, few or many, or a class for an expanded clone.

V: TRBV29-1
J: TRBJ2-3
size: few
D: TRBD2
DNA: TGCAGCGTTGACGGACTAGCGGGCACAGATACGCAGTATTTT
CDR3: CSVDGLAGTDTQYF

V: TRBV27
J: TRBJ2-7
size: NA
D: TRBD2
DNA: TGTGCCAGCAGTTTGGCTAGCGGGAGGACCCCCTACGAGCAGTACTTC
CDR3: CASSLASGRTPYEQYF

V: TRBV7-9
J: TRBJ1-2
size: NA
D: NA
DNA: TGTGCCAGCAGCCCTGGACTCTTGGGGCTCTCGGGCTACACCTTC
CDR3: CASSPGLLGLSGYTF

V: TRBV5-5
J: TRBJ2-3
size: NA
D: NA
DNA: TGTGCCAGCAGCTTGCAGTCCACAGATACGCAGTATTTT
CDR3: CASSLQSTDTQYF

V: TRBV7-6
J: TRBJ2-3
size: NA
D: TRBD2
DNA: TGTGCCAGCAGCCTTAGCGGGAGCTTTTATACGCAGTATTTT
CDR3: CASSLSGSFYTQYF

V: TRBV5-1
J: TRBJ2-2
size: NA
D: NA
DNA: TGCGCCAGCGGTCGCGGTACCGGGGAGCTGTTTTTT
CDR3: CASGRGTGELFF

V: TRBV5-1
J: TRBJ2-1
size: NA
D: NA
DNA: TGCGCCAGCAGCGGTGCACCGGGACTCATTAATGAGCAGTTCTTC
CDR3: CASSGAPGLINEQFF

V: TRBV28
J: TRBJ1-2
size: NA
D: TRBD1
DNA: TGTGCCAGCAGTTTACTCCGGGACAGGGGTAATATTAACTATGGCTACACCTTC
CDR3: CASSLLRDRGNINYGYTF

V: TRBV7-3
J: TRBJ2-7
size: NA
D: NA
DNA: TGTGCCAGCAGCTTAAGCGGGACCAGCTACGAGCAGTACTTC
CDR3: CASSLSGTSYEQYF

V: TRBV19
J: TRBJ2-7
size: NA
D: NA
DNA: TGTGCCAGTAGTCCGGGGATTTTGTCGGGCTACGAGCAGTACTTC
CDR3: CASSPGILSGYEQYF

V: TRBV2
J: TRBJ2-7
size: NA
D: NA
DNA: TGTGCCAGCAGTGAAGCCTGGCGGGGCTCCTACGAGCAGTACTTC
CDR3: CASSEAWRGSYEQYF

V: TRBV15
J: TRBJ1-5
size: NA
D: NA
DNA: TGTGCCACCAGCAAAAAGACAGGAGGTTCGCCCCAGCATTTT
CDR3: CATSKKTGGSPQHF

V: TRBV7-2
J: TRBJ2-1
size: NA
D: TRBD2
DNA: TGTGCCAGCAGCTTGCTAGGACTAGCGGGAGACAATGAGCAGTTCTTC
CDR3: CASSLLGLAGDNEQFF

V: TRBV27
J: TRBJ2-1
size: NA
D: NA
DNA: TGTGCCAGCCGACCCCCAGGAGCTCTTCCGGCCCAGTTCTTC
CDR3: CASRPPGALPAQFF

V: TRBV6-5
J: TRBJ2-7
size: NA
D: NA
DNA: TGTGCCAGCACCTACCTGGGGGTACACGAGCAGTACTTC
CDR3: CASTYLGVHEQYF

V: TRBV7-9
J: TRBJ2-7
size: NA
D: TRBD1
DNA: TGTGCCAGCAGCTCTCGGACAGGGGCCTACGAGCAGTACTTC
CDR3: CASSSRTGAYEQYF

V: TRBV7-7
J: TRBJ2-3
size: NA
D: NA
DNA: TGTGCCAGCAGCCCACGGGAGACAGATACGCAGTATTTT
CDR3: CASSPRETDTQYF

V: TRBV9
J: TRBJ2-1
size: NA
D: NA
DNA: TGTGCCAGCAGCTCTCGGACCTACAATGAGCAGTTCTTC
CDR3: CASSSRTYNEQFF

V: TRBV15
J: TRBJ1-4
size: NA
D: TRBD1
DNA: TGTGCCACCAGCAGACAAGGGGGCGAGAAACTGTTTTTT
CDR3: CATSRQGGEKLFF

V: TRBV6-1
J: TRBJ2-7
size: NA
D: NA
DNA: TGTGCCAGCAGACGGACAGAAACCTACGAGCAGTACTTC
CDR3: CASRRTETYEQYF

V: TRBV19
J: TRBJ2-7
size: NA
D: TRBD1
DNA: TGTGCCAGCGGGACAGGCAGCTCCTACGAGCAGTACTTC
CDR3: CASGTGSSYEQYF

V: TRBV7-8
J: TRBJ1-1
size: NA
D: NA
DNA: TGTGCCAGCAGCCCATCGCGGATGAACACTGAAGCTTTCTTT
CDR3: CASSPSRMNTEAFF

V: TRBV29-1
J: TRBJ1-3
size: NA
D: TRBD1
DNA: TGCAGCGGGACAGGCTCGACTGGAAACACCATATATTTT
CDR3: CSGTGSTGNTIYF

V: TRBV14
J: TRBJ1-5
size: NA
D: TRBD1
DNA: TGTGCCAGCAGCCCGACAGGGATTAGGCAGCCCCAGCATTTT
CDR3: CASSPTGIRQPQHF

V: TRBV5-1
J: TRBJ2-2
size: NA
D: NA
DNA: TGCGCCAGCAGCTTGGAGGGGGTGAACACCGGGGAGCTGTTTTTT
CDR3: CASSLEGVNTGELFF

V: TRBV19
J: TRBJ2-1
size: NA
D: TRBD2
DNA: TGTGCCAGTAGTATCCCCCCCCAAGCGGGAGGCGAGCAGTTCTTC
CDR3: CASSIPPQAGGEQFF

V: TRBV7-9
J: TRBJ2-5
size: NA
D: TRBD2
DNA: TGTGCCAGCAGCCACCAGCGAACTAGCGGGAGGGCCAGGGAGACCCAGTACTTC
CDR3: CASSHQRTSGRARETQYF

V: TRBV6-1
J: TRBJ1-5
size: NA
D: TRBD1
DNA: TGTGCCAGCAGCGTTGCGACAGGGCGCCGGCAGCCCCAGCATTTT
CDR3: CASSVATGRRQPQHF

V: TRBV21-1
J: TRBJ2-3
size: NA
D: NA
DNA: TGTGCCAGCAGCAAAGAGTGTAAGACTAGCGGGAGCACAGATACGCAGTATTTT
CDR3: CASSKECKTSGSTDTQYF

V: TRBV6-5
J: TRBJ2-3
size: NA
D: TRBD1
DNA: TGTGCCAGCAGTTACCGGACAGGGAGGACAGATACGCAGTATTTT
CDR3: CASSYRTGRTDTQYF

V: TRBV7-2
J: TRBJ2-2
size: NA
D: TRBD1
DNA: TGTGCCAGCAGCGCAAGGACAGGGACCGGGGAGCTGTTTTTT
CDR3: CASSARTGTGELFF

V: TRBV29-1
J: TRBJ2-7
size: NA
D: TRBD2
DNA: TGCAGCGTCGACGGACTAGCGGGAGTTTCCGAGCAGTACTTC
CDR3: CSVDGLAGVSEQYF

V: TRBV5-1
J: TRBJ2-5
size: NA
D: NA
DNA: TGCGCCAGCAGCTTGGAGGGGAAAGAGACCCAGTACTTC
CDR3: CASSLEGKETQYF

V: TRBV5-5
J: TRBJ1-1
size: NA
D: NA
DNA: TGTGCCAGCAGCCTGGACACTAACACTGAAGCTTTCTTT
CDR3: CASSLDTNTEAFF

V: TRBV11-2
J: TRBJ2-5
size: few
D: NA
DNA: TGTGCCAGCAGCTTTGGGGTCCAAGAGACCCAGTACTTC
CDR3: CASSFGVQETQYF

V: TRBV9
J: TRBJ1-3
size: once
D: NA
DNA: TGTGCCAGCAGCGTAGGAAGAGGTTTGGCTGGAAACACCATATATTTT
CDR3: CASSVGRGLAGNTIYF

V: TRBV10-1
J: TRBJ1-1
size: NA
D: NA
DNA: TGCGCCAGCCGAATGTCGGGGGACACTGAAGCTTTCTTT
CDR3: CASRMSGDTEAFF

V: TRBV9
J: TRBJ1-1
size: NA
D: NA
DNA: TGTGCCAGCAGCGTAATCCTGGGCACTGAAGCTTTCTTT
CDR3: CASSVILGTEAFF

V: TRBV27
J: TRBJ2-1
size: NA
D: TRBD1
DNA: TGTGCCAGCAGTCCCCGCGGGACAGGGGTTGGAAATGAGCAGTTCTTC
CDR3: CASSPRGTGVGNEQFF

V: TRBV18
J: TRBJ1-1
size: NA
D: NA
DNA: TGTGCCAGCTCACCACGGATAGCGGCTCAGGGAGGGGCAATGAACACTGAAGCTTTCTTT
CDR3: CASSPRIAAQGGAMNTEAFF

V: TRBV7-2
J: TRBJ2-3
size: NA
D: TRBD2
DNA: TGTGCCAGCAGCCCTGCAGGGACTAGGGGAAATACGCAGTATTTT
CDR3: CASSPAGTRGNTQYF

V: TRBV10-1
J: TRBJ2-2
size: NA
D: NA
DNA: TGCGCCAGCAGTGAGGGGGGTGGGACCGGGGAGCTGTTTTTT
CDR3: CASSEGGGTGELFF

V: TRBV29-1
J: TRBJ2-1
size: NA
D: TRBD2
DNA: TGCAGCGTTGAAGAGGCGGGGCTAGCGGCCAATGAGCAGTTCTTC
CDR3: CSVEEAGLAANEQFF

V: TRBV5-4
J: TRBJ1-3
size: NA
D: NA
DNA: TGTGCCAGCAGCCGCGCGACTGACTCTGGAAACACCATATATTTT
CDR3: CASSRATDSGNTIYF

V: TRBV18
J: TRBJ2-7
size: NA
D: TRBD2
DNA: TGTGCCAGCTCACCAATTAGCGGGAGACCGGACGAGCAGTACTTC
CDR3: CASSPISGRPDEQYF

V: TRBV2
J: TRBJ1-1
size: NA
D: NA
DNA: TGTGCCAGCAGTGAAGGACAGGCAAAGAACACTGAAGCTTTCTTT
CDR3: CASSEGQAKNTEAFF

V: TRBV6-6
J: TRBJ2-4
size: NA
D: NA
DNA: TGTGCCATTAAAGCCTTAGCCAAAAACATTCAGTACTTC
CDR3: CAIKALAKNIQYF

V: TRBV7-9
J: TRBJ1-1
size: NA
D: NA
DNA: TGTGCCAGCAGCTTAGCAGGGTGCAACACTGAAGCTTTCTTT
CDR3: CASSLAGCNTEAFF

V: TRBV5-1
J: TRBJ1-3
size: NA
D: NA
DNA: TGCGCCAGCAGCTTGTGGGGGTTTGGAAACACCATATATTTT
CDR3: CASSLWGFGNTIYF

V: TRBV12-5
J: TRBJ2-1
size: NA
D: TRBD2
DNA: TGTGCTAGTGGTCTCGGACTAGCGGGAGAGCTAGAGGATGAGCAGTTCTTC
CDR3: CASGLGLAGELEDEQFF

V: TRBV5-1
J: TRBJ2-7
size: NA
D: NA
DNA: TGCGCCAGCAGCCCCGGTCGGGGGTACAACTACGAGCAGTACTTC
CDR3: CASSPGRGYNYEQYF

V: TRBV6-5
J: TRBJ2-5
size: NA
D: TRBD2
DNA: TGTGCCAGCAGTTTCTCAGCGGGAGGGTACCAAGAGACCCAGTACTTC
CDR3: CASSFSAGGYQETQYF

V: TRBV13
J: TRBJ2-5
size: NA
D: TRBD2
DNA: TGTGCCAGCAGCTTGCGGACTAGCCTCTTAGAAGAGACCCAGTACTTC
CDR3: CASSLRTSLLEETQYF

V: TRBV7-2
J: TRBJ2-5
size: NA
D: NA
DNA: TGTGCCAGCAGTGGACGTGCAGGGCTAGAGACCCAGTACTTC
CDR3: CASSGRAGLETQYF

V: TRBV2
J: TRBJ2-1
size: NA
D: NA
DNA: TGTGCCAGCAGCCCAGCGGGTACCTACAATGAGCAGTTCTTC
CDR3: CASSPAGTYNEQFF